This T cell receptor (beta chain) was sequenced during a study of T cell changes during pregnancy in multiple sclerosis. Generated by immunoSEQ multiplex PCR, the TCRdb table keeps only in-frame clones and is missing some. The sample lists more than 100,000 clones, about 90% occurring once. This specimen consisted of peripheral blood, obtained after pregnancy. This clonotype originated in a female donor with multiple sclerosis, enrolled in a pregnancy study.

Written as DNA, the CDR3 is TGTGCCAGCAGCCAATTAAGACAGGGGGCGGGCGGGGAGCTGTTTTTT. Translation: CASSQLRQGAGGELFF. V gene TRBV4-2 combines with J gene TRBJ2-2; 10 bases are a match to TRBD1. Germline values: CDR1 LGHNA, CDR2 YNFKEQ. The J segment lost 7 bases and the V segment lost 2 bases, leaving 7 bases of the junction unmatched. This CDR3 spans 16 amino acids.